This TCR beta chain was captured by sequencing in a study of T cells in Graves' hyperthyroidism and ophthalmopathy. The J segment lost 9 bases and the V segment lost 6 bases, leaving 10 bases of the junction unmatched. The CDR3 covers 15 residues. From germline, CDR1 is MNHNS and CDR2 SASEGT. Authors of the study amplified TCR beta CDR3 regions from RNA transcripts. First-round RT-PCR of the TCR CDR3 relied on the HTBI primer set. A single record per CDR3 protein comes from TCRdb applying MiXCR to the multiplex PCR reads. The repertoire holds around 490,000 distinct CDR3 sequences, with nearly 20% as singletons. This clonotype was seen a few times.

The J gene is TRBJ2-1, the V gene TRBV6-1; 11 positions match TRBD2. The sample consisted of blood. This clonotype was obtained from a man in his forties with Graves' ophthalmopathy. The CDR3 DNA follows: TGTGCCAGCAGCCTGACTAGCGGGACTACGGGTGAGCAGTTCTTC. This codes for CASSLTSGTTGEQFF.